Listed below are T cell receptor beta chains from one sample, sequenced in a study of blood T cell repertoires in COVID-19. Libraries were prepared by immunoSEQ multiplex PCR; TCRdb keeps only in-frame clonotypes and omits some of them. The sample lists a few hundred thousand clones, 88% occurring once. The sample taken for sequencing was peripheral blood. Receptors were obtained from a man aged 18 to 35 with active or convalescent COVID-19. Each CDR3 is given with its conserved first and last residue. Fields, in order: J gene, CDR3 length, V gene, CDR3 protein.

TRBJ1-1	13	TRBV10-1	CASSESRGTEAFF
TRBJ2-7	15	TRBV9	CASSVRANIPYEQYF
TRBJ1-2	14	TRBV4-1	CASSQDTGPYGYTF
TRBJ1-2	15	TRBV10-3	CAISESPSGQYGYTF
TRBJ1-5	12	TRBV19	CASSPQDGPQHF
TRBJ1-5	13	TRBV7-6	CASSLAGGEPQHF
TRBJ1-3	16	TRBV19	CASSPADRNSGNTIYF
TRBJ1-2	15	TRBV9	CASSVARRGDYGYTF
TRBJ1-3	15	TRBV6-5	CASSPGAFSGNTIYF
TRBJ1-1	12	TRBV24-1	CATSDFGGRAFF
TRBJ2-5	17	TRBV19	CASRPGHLLAFQETQYF
TRBJ2-7	16	TRBV11-2	CASSSRVAGAGGEQYF
TRBJ1-2	15	TRBV5-4	CASNRTGGLVYGYTF
TRBJ2-7	15	TRBV27	CASSFGRGPAYEQYF
TRBJ2-7	13	TRBV25-1	CASGEPSSYEQYF
TRBJ1-4	15	TRBV3-1/TRBV3-2	CASSQDLGQNEKLFF
TRBJ2-7	14	TRBV11-3	CASSFRDRGYEQYF
TRBJ2-7	14	TRBV13	CASSPGTGQYEQYF
TRBJ2-1	14	TRBV9	CASSANRADNEQFF
TRBJ2-7	14	TRBV7-8	CASSFGQSSYEQYF
TRBJ1-2	13	TRBV29-1	CSVEEGESYGYTF
TRBJ1-1	12	TRBV5-6	CATRQGNTEAFF
TRBJ2-5	16	TRBV5-1	CASSLPGSGGAETQYF
TRBJ1-2	13	TRBV19	CASDLGTGSGYTF
TRBJ1-1	14	TRBV20-1	CSASGQRPSTEAFF
TRBJ1-4	13	TRBV4-3	CASSQDLGEKLFF
TRBJ2-5	14	TRBV2	CASKPGQGTKTQYF
TRBJ1-4	15	TRBV15	CATSRKDREYEKLFF
TRBJ2-3	14	TRBV18	CASSPETGKNTQYF
TRBJ1-2	16	TRBV3-1/TRBV3-2	CASSQVGQTANYGYTF
TRBJ1-5	18	TRBV15	CATSRDFGLLGSNQPQHF
TRBJ2-7	15	TRBV4-2	CASSQASFSAHEQYF
TRBJ1-2	13	TRBV4-3	CASSQGRASGYTF
TRBJ1-2	13	TRBV19	CASQPGQNYGYTF
TRBJ2-6	17	TRBV5-1	CASSLNPGWPGANVLTF
TRBJ2-1	12	TRBV19	CASSSSGNEQFF
TRBJ1-1	13	TRBV6-6	CASSHPSNTEAFF
TRBJ2-5	13	TRBV7-9	CASSYAYRETQYF
TRBJ1-2	12	TRBV29-1	CSVPWGRGGYTF
TRBJ2-7	13	TRBV13	CASSFGRGYEQYF
TRBJ1-2	12	TRBV9	CASSVNNYGYTF
TRBJ1-1	13	TRBV18	CASSTGQNTEAFF
TRBJ2-3	16	TRBV7-8	CASSSLLGGARDTQYF
TRBJ1-1	15	TRBV10-2	CASTWDRSMNTEAFF
TRBJ2-5	16	TRBV3-1/TRBV3-2	CASSQRLAGTQETQYF
TRBJ1-1	15	TRBV5-1	CASSPDQWPGTEAFF
TRBJ1-1	15	TRBV7-9	CASSFPQGQHTEAFF
TRBJ2-5	16	TRBV13	CASSARLAGMQETQYF
TRBJ1-1	15	TRBV5-1	CASSLDPLTGSEAFF
TRBJ1-1	13	TRBV9	CASSVAKNTEAFF
TRBJ2-1	16	TRBV10-2	CASSESGGGASNEQFF
TRBJ2-3	18	TRBV18	CASSRAEASAVSTDTQYF
TRBJ1-2	14	TRBV7-9	CASSFTTRPYGYTF
TRBJ2-3	12	TRBV29-1	CSTELGTDTQYF
TRBJ1-6	12	TRBV28	CATNRDNSPLHF
TRBJ1-2	14	TRBV29-1	CSVEGDRGTYGYTF